This TCR beta chain was recovered during a study of shared clonotypes between healthy human individuals. This CDR3 spans 20 amino acids. Between the trimmed V and J ends, which lost 1 base and 2 bases, there was a span of 26 bases. Germline V gives CDR1 LNHDA, CDR2 SQIVND (reference sequence). TCRdb keeps only in-frame clones here, not all; method: immunoSEQ multiplex PCR. Seen here are around 1.6 million clones, nearly 99% observed once, and the top ten hold approximately 0.45%. This chain connects TRBV19 to TRBJ2-5, with D hard to call. The receptor's source is a man aged 25 to 40 in good health. Material for sequencing was naive CD4+ T cells sorted from blood. As for subset: CD45RA+ positively selected. CDR3 sequence: CASSIVWYNSLMEGQETQYF. In nucleotides, the CDR3 is TGTGCCAGTAGTATAGTTTGGTACAATAGTCTCATGGAAGGGCAAGAGACCCAGTACTTC.